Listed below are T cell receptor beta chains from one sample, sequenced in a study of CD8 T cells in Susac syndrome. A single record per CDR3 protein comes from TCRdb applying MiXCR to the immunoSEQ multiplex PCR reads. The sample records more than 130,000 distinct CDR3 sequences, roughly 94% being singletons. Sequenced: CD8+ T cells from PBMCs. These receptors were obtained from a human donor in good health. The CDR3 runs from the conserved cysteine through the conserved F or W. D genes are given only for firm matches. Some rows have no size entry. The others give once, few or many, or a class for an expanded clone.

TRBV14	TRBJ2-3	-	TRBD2	CASSQGALAGVTDTQYF	TGTGCCAGCAGCCAAGGGGCCCTAGCGGGAGTTACAGATACGCAGTATTTT
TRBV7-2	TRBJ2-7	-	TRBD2	CASSYFTGTSGRSYYEQYF	TGTGCCAGCAGCTATTTCACCGGGACTAGCGGGAGGAGTTACTACGAGCAGTACTTC
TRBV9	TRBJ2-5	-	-	CASSVEPGEETQYF	TGTGCCAGCAGCGTAGAGCCAGGGGAAGAGACCCAGTACTTC
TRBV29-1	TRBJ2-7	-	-	CSVLGGNANEQYF	TGCAGCGTTTTGGGCGGGAACGCAAACGAGCAGTACTTC
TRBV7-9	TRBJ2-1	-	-	CASSLTGEGYNEQFF	TGTGCCAGCAGCTTAACGGGAGAAGGCTACAATGAGCAGTTCTTC
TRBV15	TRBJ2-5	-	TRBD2	CATSRAGLAMETQYF	TGTGCCACCAGCAGGGCCGGACTAGCGATGGAGACCCAGTACTTC
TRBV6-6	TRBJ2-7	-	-	CASSLSFSYEQYF	TGTGCCAGCTCCCTGTCATTCTCCTACGAGCAGTACTTC
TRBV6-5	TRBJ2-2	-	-	CASSYSKGRTGELFF	TGTGCCAGCAGTTACTCGAAGGGACGGACCGGGGAGCTGTTTTTT
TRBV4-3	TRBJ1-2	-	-	CASSQERDSGDLWGYTF	TGCGCCAGCAGCCAAGAACGTGACAGCGGGGATCTCTGGGGCTACACCTTC
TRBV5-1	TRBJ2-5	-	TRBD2	CASSLMGAGLGAETQYF	TGCGCCAGCAGCTTAATGGGCGCGGGACTAGGAGCTGAGACCCAGTACTTC
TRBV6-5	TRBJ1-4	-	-	CASSRRQNEKLFF	TGTGCCAGCAGCCGCCGTCAAAATGAAAAACTGTTTTTT
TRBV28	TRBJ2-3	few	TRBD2	CASSPGLAGGTDTQYF	TGTGCCAGCAGTCCGGGACTAGCGGGAGGCACAGATACGCAGTATTTT
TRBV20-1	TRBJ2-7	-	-	CSARGGWYEQYF	TGCAGTGCTAGGGGGGGCTGGTACGAGCAGTACTTC
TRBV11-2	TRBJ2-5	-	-	CASSLDETQYF	TGTGCCAGCAGCCTAGACGAGACCCAGTACTTC
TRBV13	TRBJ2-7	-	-	CASSARDEQYF	TGTGCCAGCAGCGCCAGGGACGAGCAGTACTTC
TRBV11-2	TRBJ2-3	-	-	CASSLTERQLLDTQYF	TGTGCCAGCAGCTTAACGGAGCGGCAACTTCTTGATACGCAGTATTTT
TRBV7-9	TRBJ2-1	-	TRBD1	CASSGTGRSNEQFF	TGTGCCAGCAGCGGGACAGGGCGAAGCAATGAGCAGTTCTTC
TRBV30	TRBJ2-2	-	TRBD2	CAWSLTSGSVVFHTGELFF	TGTGCCTGGAGTCTGACTAGCGGGAGTGTTGTCTTTCACACCGGGGAGCTGTTTTTT
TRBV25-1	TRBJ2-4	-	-	CASRGIQYF	TGTGCCAGCAGGGGCATTCAGTACTTC
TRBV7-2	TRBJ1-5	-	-	CASSRRQGQQPQHF	TGTGCCAGCAGCCGTAGACAAGGGCAACAGCCCCAGCATTTT
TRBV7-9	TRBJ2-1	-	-	CASSVPPGSYNEQFF	TGTGCCAGCAGCGTCCCCCCGGGAAGCTACAATGAGCAGTTCTTC
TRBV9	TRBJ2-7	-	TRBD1	CASSVAGIQGHEQYF	TGTGCCAGCAGCGTAGCGGGGATACAGGGGCACGAGCAGTACTTC
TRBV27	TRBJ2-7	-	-	CASKGGRLEQYF	TGTGCCAGCAAGGGGGGTCGATTGGAGCAGTACTTC
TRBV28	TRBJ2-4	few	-	CASSFRGLAKNIQYF	TGTGCCAGCAGTTTTCGGGGGCTCGCCAAAAACATTCAGTACTTC
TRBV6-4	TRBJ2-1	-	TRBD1	CASSLRTGVHNEQFF	TGTGCCAGCAGTCTCAGGACAGGGGTTCACAATGAGCAGTTCTTC
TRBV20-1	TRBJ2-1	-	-	CSARANLGGLGNEQFF	TGCAGTGCTAGAGCCAACTTGGGGGGATTGGGTAATGAGCAGTTCTTC
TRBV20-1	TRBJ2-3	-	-	CSAHPRESSTDTQYF	TGCAGTGCTCATCCGAGAGAATCTAGCACAGATACGCAGTATTTT
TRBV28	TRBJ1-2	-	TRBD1	CASSLTTGAYYGYTF	TGTGCCAGCAGCCTGACGACAGGGGCGTACTATGGCTACACCTTC
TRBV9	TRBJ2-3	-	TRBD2	CASSVSGSYADTQYF	TGTGCCAGCAGCGTTAGCGGGAGTTATGCAGATACGCAGTATTTT
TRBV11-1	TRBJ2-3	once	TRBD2	CASSLGPGLAGLSTDTQYF	TGTGCCAGCAGCCTGGGACCGGGACTAGCGGGACTCAGCACAGATACGCAGTATTTT
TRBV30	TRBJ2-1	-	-	CAVTRNEQFF	TGTGCCGTAACGAGGAATGAGCAGTTCTTC